This T cell receptor (beta chain) was recovered during a study of T cells after posttransplantation cyclophosphamide. A marrow graft followed busulfan-fludarabine conditioning, with cyclophosphamide on days +3 and +4. Study-level results: Skin or GI-infiltrating T cells shared few TRB sequences with blood. After PTCy, TRB diversity resembled that of CNI/methotrexate controls. Later blood repertoires were often dominated by clones from the donor CD8+ memory compartment.

The length of the CDR3 is 16 residues. Germline CDR1 reads MNHEY; CDR2 reads SMNVEV (reference sequence). V lost 5 bases to trimming and J lost 1 base; unmatched junction nucleotides: 9. This clone appeared a single time. The antigen remains unidentified. Clones were sequenced by immunoSEQ multiplex PCR, and TCRdb holds only the in-frame ones, with some missing. The sample lists 11,000 or so clones, approximately 80% occurring once. The sample was PBMCs, taken after allogeneic stem cell transplant with posttransplant cyclophosphamide. The chain is built from TRBV27 and TRBJ2-7; TRBD2 agrees at 9 bases. This TCR was recovered from a female patient in her fifties who received an allogeneic stem cell transplant from a related donor, was CMV-positive, and had no GVHD. Some T cells may be provided by the graft donor. As DNA, the CDR3 is TGTGCCAGCAGTCCCCGGGGTAGCGGGGGATCCTACGAGCAGTACTTC. Protein sequence: CASSPRGSGGSYEQYF.